This TCR beta chain was sequenced during a study of T cell responses to AZD1222 COVID-19 vaccine. Turning to this clone: Its specificity is unknown.

Trimming stripped 4 bases from V and 2 bases from J, with 14 bases between. Germline V gene sequence: CDR1 SGHAT, CDR2 FQNNGV. This CDR3 is 16 amino acids long. TCRdb's copy holds only in-frame clones and misses some; the assay was immunoSEQ multiplex PCR. The sample holds around 96,000 clones, approximately 91% seen once. Study-level points and caveats: Nearly half of unique spike-specific TCRs reportedly avoided B.1.351 and B.1.1.7 mutated regions. Seropositive AZD1222 recipients at baseline numbered only five or six. It was only after the peak T cell response that any repertoires were sampled. Vaccine-associated CD4 TCRs ranged over spike, dominating at 160-218 and 743-854.

The material sequenced was peripheral blood, taken on day 0 of AZD1222 vaccination. The sequence was obtained from an adult in good health. The V gene is TRBV11-2, the J gene TRBJ2-2, with D possibly called TRBD1 or TRBD2 (5 bases each). The CDR3 here is CASSSSGTVNTGELFF. In nucleotides, the CDR3 is TGTGCCAGCAGCTCATCCGGGACGGTCAACACCGGGGAGCTGTTTTTT.